This paragraph reports one T cell receptor beta chain. It has no known antigen specificity. Base qualities are not at hand, and no much larger clone is one base apart. After removal of 4 bases from V and 2 bases from J, the junction retains 6 bases not matched to a gene. The germline V gene sets CDR1 to SGHRS and CDR2 to YFSETQ. The CDR3, from cysteine to phenylalanine, totals 15 residues. Just CDR3 DNA is preserved here, 45 bases in frame from base 1. The entry originates in a study of cytomegalovirus exposure and HLA in healthy donors (dated by TCRdb to the late 2010s). With respect to the entire study: According to a later analysis, the roughly 130 validation repertoires were produced on the same platform as the roughly 700 repertoires of the first cohort. The study was designed to test whether signatures of past pathogen exposure could be identified by cataloging public T cell receptors. Along with the roughly 670-subject first cohort, a separate validation cohort of over a hundred different subjects was used. To predict cytomegalovirus infection status, the study combined high-throughput TCR immunosequencing, statistical association of individual TCRs with disease status, and machine learning.

The library was built by means of the immunoSEQ multiplex PCR assay. The paper's data handling went like this. A statistical classification framework was developed to diagnose cytomegalovirus status using the catalog of TCR beta chain sequences. Sourced from immuneACCESS, this table was stored by TCRdb with only in-frame sequences that have V and J called. A share of the clones is absent; for the studies checked, an unresolved V gene accounts for under half, and the remainder has no known explanation. V, J and clone size were drawn from that table, and D and trimming were deduced from the DNA. For this sample there are approximately 230,000 clones; roughly nine tenths appear just once. In total, the top ten clones hold about 11% of the sample. The donors belonged to the validation cohort of about 130 subjects, which was separate from the roughly 670-subject first cohort. General findings and caveats noted by the study authors: In the study, around 160 TCR beta chains were listed as associated with cytomegalovirus. Across donors, most TCR sequences were observed very rarely, whereas some public TCRs were present in many individuals. A few of the identified cytomegalovirus-associated TCR beta chains were confirmed in vitro to be specific for cytomegalovirus antigens. A later analysis lacked HLA typing for the validation cohort, so it scored co-occurrence in that cohort across all 110 or so repertoires. A later analysis found that TCRs clustered in the first cohort also tended to co-occur in the 120 validation repertoires, with 90% to 95% of cluster scores above 0. The classifier was reported to diagnose cytomegalovirus status with high specificity and sensitivity in both the original cohort and the validation cohort. It was suggested by the authors that the approach could potentially be generalized to other disease states and immunological phenotypes.

The sample was PBMCs. The receptor was isolated from a man between 18 and 35 years old in good health and CMV-seropositive. The rearrangement joined TRBV5-1 to TRBJ2-3; 8 bases in between match TRBD2. The DNA sequence is given as TGCGCCAGCAGCACATTAGCGGGAAACACAGATACGCAGTATTTT. It encodes CASSTLAGNTDTQYF.